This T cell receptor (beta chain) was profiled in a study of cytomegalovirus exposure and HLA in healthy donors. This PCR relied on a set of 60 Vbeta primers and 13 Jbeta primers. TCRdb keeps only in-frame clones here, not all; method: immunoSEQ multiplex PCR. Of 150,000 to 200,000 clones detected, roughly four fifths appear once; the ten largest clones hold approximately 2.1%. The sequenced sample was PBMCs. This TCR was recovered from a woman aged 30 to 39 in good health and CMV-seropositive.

This CDR3 is CASRPGTGDSPLHF. The DNA for the CDR3 is TGTGCCAGTAGGCCTGGGACAGGGGATTCACCCCTCCACTTT. J is TRBJ1-6 and V is TRBV19; 10 bases map to TRBD1. J was trimmed by 8 bases and V by 6 bases; bases with no gene match: 4. The germline V gene encodes CDR1 LNHDA and CDR2 SQIVND (reference sequence). The CDR3 has 14 residues.